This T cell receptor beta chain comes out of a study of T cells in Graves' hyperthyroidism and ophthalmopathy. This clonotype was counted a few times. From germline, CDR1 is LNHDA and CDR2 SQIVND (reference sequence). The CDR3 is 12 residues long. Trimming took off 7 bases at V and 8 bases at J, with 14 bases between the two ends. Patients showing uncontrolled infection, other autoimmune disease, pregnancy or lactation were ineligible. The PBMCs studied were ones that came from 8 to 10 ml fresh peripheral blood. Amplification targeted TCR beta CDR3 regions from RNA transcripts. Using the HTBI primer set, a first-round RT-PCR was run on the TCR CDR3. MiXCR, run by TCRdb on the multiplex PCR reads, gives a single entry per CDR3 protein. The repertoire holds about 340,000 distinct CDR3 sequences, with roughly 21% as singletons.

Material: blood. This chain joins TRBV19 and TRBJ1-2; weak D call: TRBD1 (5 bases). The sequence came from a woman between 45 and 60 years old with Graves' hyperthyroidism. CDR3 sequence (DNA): TGTGCCAGTACCGGGACCGTTTACGGCTACACCTTC. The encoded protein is CASTGTVYGYTF.